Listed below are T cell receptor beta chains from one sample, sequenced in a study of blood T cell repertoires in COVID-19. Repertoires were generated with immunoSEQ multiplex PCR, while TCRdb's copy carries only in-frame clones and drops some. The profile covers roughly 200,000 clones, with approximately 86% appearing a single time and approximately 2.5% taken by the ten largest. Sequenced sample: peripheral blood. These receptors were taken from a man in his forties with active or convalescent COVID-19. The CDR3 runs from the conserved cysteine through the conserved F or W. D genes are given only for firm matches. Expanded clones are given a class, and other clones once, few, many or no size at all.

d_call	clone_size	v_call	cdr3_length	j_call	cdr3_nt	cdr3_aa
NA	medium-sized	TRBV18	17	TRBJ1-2	TGTGCCAGCTCACCACTCCCCCCCGGACAGTCTAACTATGGCTACACCTTC	CASSPLPPGQSNYGYTF
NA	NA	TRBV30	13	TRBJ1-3	TGTGCCTGGGAACAGGGTCCTGGAAACACCATATATTTT	CAWEQGPGNTIYF
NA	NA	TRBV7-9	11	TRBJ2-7	TGTGCCAGCAGTTCCGCCTACGAGCAGTACTTC	CASSSAYEQYF
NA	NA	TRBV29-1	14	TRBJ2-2	TGCAGCGCCTCCCCTAGGTCGAACACCGGGGAGCTGTTTTTT	CSASPRSNTGELFF
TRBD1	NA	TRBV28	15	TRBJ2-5	TGTGCCACCGACGTGACAGGGGGAGAAAGGGAGACCCAGTACTTC	CATDVTGGERETQYF
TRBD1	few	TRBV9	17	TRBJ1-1	TGTGCCAGCAGCGTAGAAGGGGACAGGGGCATGAACACTGAAGCTTTCTTT	CASSVEGDRGMNTEAFF
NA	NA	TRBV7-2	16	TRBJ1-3	TGTGCCAGCAGCCTACAGGGAGCGATCCCTGGAAACACCATATATTTT	CASSLQGAIPGNTIYF
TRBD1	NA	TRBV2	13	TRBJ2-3	TGTGCCAGCAGTCGACAGGGGCCAGATACGCAGTATTTT	CASSRQGPDTQYF
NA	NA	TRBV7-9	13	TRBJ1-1	TGTGCCAGCAGCTTAACGGGAACTTCTGAAGCTTTCTTT	CASSLTGTSEAFF
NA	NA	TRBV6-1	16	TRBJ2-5	TGTGCCAGCAGTGAATGGTACTCACGGTACCAAGAGACCCAGTACTTC	CASSEWYSRYQETQYF
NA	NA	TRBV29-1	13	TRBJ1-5	TGCAGCGTTGGATTAGAATACAATCAGCCCCAGCATTTT	CSVGLEYNQPQHF
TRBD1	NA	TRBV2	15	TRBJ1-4	TGTGCCAGCAGCCCAGGAGACAGGGGACGGAAAAAACTGTTTTTT	CASSPGDRGRKKLFF
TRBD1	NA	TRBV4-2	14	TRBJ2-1	TGTGCCAGCAGCCAAGGAACAGGGGGCAATGAGCAGTTCTTC	CASSQGTGGNEQFF
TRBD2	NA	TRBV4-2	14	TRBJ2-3	TGTGCCAGCAGCCAAGGCGGGGGGGCTGATACGCAGTATTTT	CASSQGGGADTQYF
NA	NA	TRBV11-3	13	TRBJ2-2	TGTGCCAGCAGCTCAGGGGTAACCGGGGAGCTGTTTTTT	CASSSGVTGELFF
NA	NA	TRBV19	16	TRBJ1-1	TGTGCCAGTAGTATTAGGGGGGAGGGGACCCACACTGAAGCTTTCTTT	CASSIRGEGTHTEAFF
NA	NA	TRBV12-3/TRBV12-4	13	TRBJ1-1	TGTGCCAGCACCGAGGAGGGGATCACTGAAGCTTTCTTT	CASTEEGITEAFF
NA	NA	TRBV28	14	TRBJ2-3	TGTGCCAGCAGTTTCTCTAGGACTCCAGATACGCAGTATTTT	CASSFSRTPDTQYF
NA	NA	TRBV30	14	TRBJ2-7	TGTGCCTGGAGTGTAGGCAGGGGAAACGACGAGCAGTACTTC	CAWSVGRGNDEQYF
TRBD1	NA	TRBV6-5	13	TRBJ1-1	TGTGCCAGTTCCTCCAGGGGGCCGGTCGGAGCTTTCTTT	CASSSRGPVGAFF
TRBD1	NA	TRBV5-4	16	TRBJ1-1	TGTGCCAGCAGCTCGCGACAGGGCGCAATGAACACTGAAGCTTTCTTT	CASSSRQGAMNTEAFF
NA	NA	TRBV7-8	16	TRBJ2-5	TGTGCCAGCAGCTTAAGCCGTATGAGCCTCGGGGAGACCCAGTACTTC	CASSLSRMSLGETQYF
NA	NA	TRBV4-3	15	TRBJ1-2	TGCGCCAGCAGCCAAGATGGGAGACCACACTATGGCTACACCTTC	CASSQDGRPHYGYTF
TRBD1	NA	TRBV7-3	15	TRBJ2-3	TGTGCCAGCAGCTTCGGGACAGGACTCACAGATACGCAGTATTTT	CASSFGTGLTDTQYF
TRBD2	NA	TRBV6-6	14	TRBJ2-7	TGTGCCAGCAGGAGGACTAGCGGGGCCTACGAGCAGTACTTC	CASRRTSGAYEQYF
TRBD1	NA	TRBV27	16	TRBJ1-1	TGTGCCAGCAGTTTATTGACAGGGGGGGTTGGAACTGAAGCTTTCTTT	CASSLLTGGVGTEAFF
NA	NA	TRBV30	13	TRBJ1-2	TGTGCCTGGAGTGCCGGGACTCTACAGGGCTACACCTTC	CAWSAGTLQGYTF
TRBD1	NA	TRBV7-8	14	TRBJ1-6	TGTGCCAGCAGCTTGGGACAGGGCCCTTCACCCCTCCACTTT	CASSLGQGPSPLHF
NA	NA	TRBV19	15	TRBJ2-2	TGTGCCAGTAAAAGGAGTTATCCGAACACCGGGGAGCTGTTTTTT	CASKRSYPNTGELFF
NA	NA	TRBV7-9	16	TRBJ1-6	TGTGCCAGCAGCTTCCCGGAGAGCTCCTATAATTCACCCCTCCACTTT	CASSFPESSYNSPLHF
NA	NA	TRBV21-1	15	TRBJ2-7	TGTGCCAGCAGCAAGACAGGGACAGGAAGGTACGAGCAGTACTTC	CASSKTGTGRYEQYF
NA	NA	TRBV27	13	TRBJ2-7	TGTGCCAGCAGTTTCTCCACAGGAACCGAGCAGTACTTC	CASSFSTGTEQYF
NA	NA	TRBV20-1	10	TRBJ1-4	TGCAGTGCCAAAAATGAAAAACTGTTTTTT	CSAKNEKLFF
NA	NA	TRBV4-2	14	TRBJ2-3	TGTGCCAGCAGCCAAGTTAGTGGCACAGATACGCAGTATTTT	CASSQVSGTDTQYF
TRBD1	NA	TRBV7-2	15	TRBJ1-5	TGTGCCAGCAGCTTGGGACAGGTCCCCAATCAGCCCCAGCATTTT	CASSLGQVPNQPQHF
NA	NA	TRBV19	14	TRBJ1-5	TGTGCCAGTAGTATCGAGGTTAGCAATCAGCCCCAGCATTTT	CASSIEVSNQPQHF
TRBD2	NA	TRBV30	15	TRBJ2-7	TGTGCCTGGAGTAAAATCTCCGGGGGGTTGTACGAGCAGTACTTC	CAWSKISGGLYEQYF
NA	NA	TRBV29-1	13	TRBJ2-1	TGCACCGGAGGAACAGGGACCTACAATGAGCAGTTCTTC	CTGGTGTYNEQFF
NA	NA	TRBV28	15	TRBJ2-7	TGTGCCAGCAGTCTGCGGGCGGTCGTCGCCTACGAGCAGTACTTC	CASSLRAVVAYEQYF
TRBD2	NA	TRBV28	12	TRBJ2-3	TGTGCCAGCAGTTATGGGGGGGGTTGGCAGTATTTT	CASSYGGGWQYF
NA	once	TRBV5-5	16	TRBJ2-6	TGTGCCAGCAGCTCGGGACAAGATCCCGGGGCCAACGTCCTGACTTTC	CASSSGQDPGANVLTF